This T cell receptor beta chain was sequenced for a study of CD8 T cells in ankylosing spondylitis. Regarding the study as a whole: According to the report, clones linked to the disease were significantly enriched in matched synovial fluid samples taken from ankylosing spondylitis patients.

Each CDR3 protein gets one entry after TCRdb re-called the 5' RACE reads with MiXCR. The sample contains some 140,000 distinct CDR3 sequences, 6.5% to 8.5% of which appear only once. This CDR3 contains 16 residues. V shed 1 base, J shed 3 bases, and the junction held 6 bases outside the gene matches. CDR1 MGHRA and CDR2 YSYEKL come from the germline V gene. Concerning this clonotype: Its antigen is unknown.

Sample: synovial fluid, either unsorted or a sorted T cell fraction (not recorded which). The sequence came from a male donor with ankylosing spondylitis. The genes are TRBV4-1 and TRBJ1-2; 9 bases fit TRBD1. The CDR3 protein is CASSQGKGQGDYGYTF. CDR3 in DNA: TGCGCCAGCAGCCAAGGAAAGGGACAGGGCGACTATGGCTACACCTTC.